The sequence of this T cell receptor (beta chain) was determined in a study of T-cell memory formation after mild COVID-19 (TCRdb year 2021). Some background on the complete study: TCR sequence clusters from the two donors were largely donor specific. Longitudinal TCRalpha and TCRbeta repertoire sequencing tracked T-cell clones expanding and contracting after mild COVID-19 in a couple of donors. The cohort comprised two young, previously healthy adult volunteers, one female and one male.

Including the terminal cysteine and phenylalanine, the CDR3 comprises 14 residues. Only the CDR3 DNA stays, 42 bases, in frame from base 1. CDR1 and CDR2 (MGHRA, YSYEKL) derive from the germline V gene. The junction carries 10 bases between V and J, which are trimmed by 1 base and 4 bases respectively. Ficoll-Paque density gradient centrifugation was used to isolate PBMCs. In regard to this clonotype: It has no known antigen specificity. Base qualities are missing; no much larger clone stands one base away.

Study-level results and caveats: Contracting CD4+ clones appeared mostly in the CM and EM memory subsets, whereas CD8+ clones were enriched in EMRA. SARS-CoV-2 specificity of the second-wave clones peaking on day 37 was not confirmed. Some responding clones were detected in pre-infection memory, which suggested that pre-existing cross-reactive memory T cells had joined the SARS-CoV-2 response. Clones contracting from day 15 to 85 had balanced CD4/CD8 phenotypes, while a second wave expanding from day 15 to 37 was biased towards CD4+. Only a couple of mild cases were covered in the study, and larger cohorts including severe cases with pre-infection samples were considered necessary.

Sequencing used an Illumina NovaSeq 6000. TCRalpha and TCRbeta cDNA libraries were built by 5'RACE with constant-segment primers, adding sample barcodes and unique molecular identifiers. RNA was extracted from every sample with Trizol reagent. The libraries were amplified in two PCR steps, and the second step added a second sample barcode and Illumina TruSeq adapters. Sequencing of libraries was performed on an Illumina NovaSeq with 2 x 150 bp paired-end reads. The study's own analysis went as follows. With migec v1.2.7, reads were demultiplexed and then collapsed into UMI-guided consensus sequences. Using mixcr v2.1.11, UMI consensuses were aligned to TRA and TRB V and J templates and then assembled into clonotypes. A clonotype was counted as expanded or contracted only if both edgeR and NoisET called the change significant, with noise models trained on biological replicates. edgeR calls used a false discovery rate-adjusted p below 0.01 and a log2 fold-change threshold of 1. PCA with hierarchical clustering of max-normalized trajectories of the 1000 most abundant clonotypes was used as exploratory dynamics analysis. Separately sequenced CD4+ and CD8+ repertoires were used to assign a CD4 or CD8 phenotype to each responding clone. The raw public reads went through TCRdb reprocessing: fastp at Q25, MiXCR clone calling, in-frame beta chains kept. Records with the same CDR3 protein are collapsed into one entry carrying the most frequent genes and DNA. TCRdb's processing, not the authors', yielded these V and J calls. Present in this sample are nearly 350,000 distinct CDR3 sequences, 10% to 15% of which were seen just once. About 21% of the sample rests with the top ten.

The rearrangement combines TRBV4-1 with TRBJ1-2; the D segment cannot be called with confidence. The receptor's source is a man aged 18 to 30 who had mild COVID-19 (a few samples of this study predate the infection). The sample titles of this study are shuffled in the database, so cell type and time point are left out; the donor was told from shared clones. The material sequenced was PBMCs or a T cell subset sorted from them (not recorded which). The nucleotide sequence reads TGCGCCAGCAGCCAAGGTGGGGAGACCTATGGCTACACCTTC. Translated, this gives CASSQGGETYGYTF.